The T cell receptor beta chain under discussion was sequenced for a study of T-cell reconstitution after alpha-beta-depleted transplantation in children. As it was prepared, the TCRbeta library received unique molecular identifiers. TCRdb passed the PCR reads through MiXCR, listing each CDR3 protein once. The sample holds about 540,000 distinct CDR3 sequences, approximately 16% seen once. This TCR derives from a human donor who donated a stem cell graft to a child with acute lymphoblastic leukemia. The sequenced sample was PBMCs from the stem cell graft donor, obtained from the stem cell graft.

CDR3 sequence: CASKGAFDYGYTF. The CDR3 DNA reads as TGTGCCAGCAAGGGGGCCTTCGACTATGGCTACACCTTC. The chain links TRBV12-3 or TRBV12-4 to TRBJ1-2, with 7 positions matching TRBD1. This CDR3 has 13 amino acids. With V trimmed by 7 bases and J by 3 bases, 5 bases remained unmatched.